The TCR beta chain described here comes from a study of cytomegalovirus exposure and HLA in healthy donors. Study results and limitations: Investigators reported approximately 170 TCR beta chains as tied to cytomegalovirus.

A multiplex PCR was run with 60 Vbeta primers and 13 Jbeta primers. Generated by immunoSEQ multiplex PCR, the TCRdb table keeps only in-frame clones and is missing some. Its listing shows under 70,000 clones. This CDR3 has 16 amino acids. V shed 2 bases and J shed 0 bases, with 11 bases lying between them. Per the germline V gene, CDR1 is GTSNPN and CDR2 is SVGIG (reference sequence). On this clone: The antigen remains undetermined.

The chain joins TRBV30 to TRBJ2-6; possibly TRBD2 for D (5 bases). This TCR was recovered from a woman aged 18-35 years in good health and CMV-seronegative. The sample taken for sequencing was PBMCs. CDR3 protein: CAWSFSGISGANVLTF. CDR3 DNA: TGTGCCTGGAGTTTTTCCGGGATCTCTGGGGCCAACGTCCTGACTTTC.